Given below is one TCR beta chain in context. The sample is drawn from a study of Tregs in tolerant kidney transplant recipients. In the study overall: Mixed chimerism was transient after nonmyeloablative marrow transplants from related graft donors.

Trimming stripped 4 bases from V and 0 bases from J, with 12 bases between. This CDR3 is built from 15 residues. Per the germline V gene, CDR1 is GTSNPN and CDR2 is SVGIG (reference sequence). This table comes from immunoSEQ multiplex PCR, and its TCRdb copy is limited to in-frame clones, with some not included. In the table there are about 94,000 clones, 80% to 95% of which are singletons. The chain couples TRBV30 to TRBJ1-4; D possibly corresponds to TRBD1 (5 bases). The TCR comes from a human donor who received a combined kidney and bone marrow transplant. Sequencing used CD4+ T cells from blood, obtained before the transplant. This CDR3 reads CAWNQGRATNEKLFF. The CDR3 nucleotides read TGTGCCTGGAATCAGGGCCGTGCAACTAATGAAAAACTGTTTTTT. The full variable domain, rest sourced from reference TRBV30 and TRBJ1-4, is SQTIHQWPATLVQPVGSPLSLECTVEGTSNPNLYWYRQAAGRGLQLLFYSVGIGQISSEVPQNLSASRPQDRQFILSSKKLLLSDSGFYLCAWNQGRATNEKLFFGSGTQLSVL.